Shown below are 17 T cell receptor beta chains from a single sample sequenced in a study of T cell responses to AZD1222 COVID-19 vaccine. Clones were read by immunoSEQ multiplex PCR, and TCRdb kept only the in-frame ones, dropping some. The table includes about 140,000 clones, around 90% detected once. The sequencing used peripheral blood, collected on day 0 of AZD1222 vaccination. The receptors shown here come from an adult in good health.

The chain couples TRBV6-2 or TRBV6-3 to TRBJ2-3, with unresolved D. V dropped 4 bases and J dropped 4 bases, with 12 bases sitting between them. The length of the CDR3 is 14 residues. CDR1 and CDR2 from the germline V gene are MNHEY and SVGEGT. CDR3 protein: CASSSSLVADTQYF. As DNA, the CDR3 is TGTGCCAGCAGTTCATCCCTAGTGGCAGATACGCAGTATTTT.

The CDR3 is CATSRGGRVEKLFF. The CDR3 DNA follows: TGTGCCACCAGCAGAGGGGGACGGGTTGAAAAACTGTTTTTT. V is TRBV15 and J is TRBJ1-4; weak D call: TRBD1 (5 bases). V lost 1 base, J lost 7 bases, and 10 bases lay in between. From germline, CDR1 is LNHNV and CDR2 YYDKDF (reference sequence). The CDR3 spans 14 residues. The variable domain in full, with the rest retrieved from reference TRBV15 and TRBJ1-4, is DAMVIQNPRYQVTQFGKPVTLSCSQTLNHNVMYWYQQKSSQAPKLLFHYYDKDFNNEADTPDNFQSRRPNTSFCFLDIRSPGLGDTAMYLCATSRGGRVEKLFFGSGTQLSVL.

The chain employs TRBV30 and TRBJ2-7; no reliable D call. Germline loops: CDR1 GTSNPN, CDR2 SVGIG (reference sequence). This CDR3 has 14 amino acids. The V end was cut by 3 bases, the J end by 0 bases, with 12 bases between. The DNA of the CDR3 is TGTGCCTGGAGGACATTCGCCAGCTCCTACGAGCAGTACTTC. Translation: CAWRTFASSYEQYF. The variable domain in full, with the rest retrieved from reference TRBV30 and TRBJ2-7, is SQTIHQWPATLVQPVGSPLSLECTVEGTSNPNLYWYRQAAGRGLQLLFYSVGIGQISSEVPQNLSASRPQDRQFILSSKKLLLSDSGFYLCAWRTFASSYEQYFGPGTRLTVT.

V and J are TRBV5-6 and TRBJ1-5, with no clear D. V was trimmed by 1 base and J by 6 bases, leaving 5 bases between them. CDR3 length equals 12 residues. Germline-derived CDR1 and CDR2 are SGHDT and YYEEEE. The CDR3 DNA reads TGTGCCAGCAGCTTGTTGGGTCAGCCCCAGCATTTT. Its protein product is CASSLLGQPQHF.

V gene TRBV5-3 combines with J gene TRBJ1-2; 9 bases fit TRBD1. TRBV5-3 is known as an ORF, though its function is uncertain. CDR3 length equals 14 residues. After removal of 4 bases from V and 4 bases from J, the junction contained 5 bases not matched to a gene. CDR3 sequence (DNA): TGTGCCAGAAGCAATGGGGACAGGGCCTATGGCTACACCTTC. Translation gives CARSNGDRAYGYTF.

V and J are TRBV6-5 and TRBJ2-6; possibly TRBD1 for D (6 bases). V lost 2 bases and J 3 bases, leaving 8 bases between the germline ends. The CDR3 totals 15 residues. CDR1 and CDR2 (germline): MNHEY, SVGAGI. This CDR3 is CASSYLRGGANVLTF. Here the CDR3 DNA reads TGTGCCAGCAGTTACCTCAGGGGTGGGGCCAACGTCCTGACTTTC.

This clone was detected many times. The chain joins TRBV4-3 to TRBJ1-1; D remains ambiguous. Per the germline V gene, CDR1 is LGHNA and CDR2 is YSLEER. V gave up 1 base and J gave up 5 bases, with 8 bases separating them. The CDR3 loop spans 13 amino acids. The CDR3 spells CASSQGSPTEAFF. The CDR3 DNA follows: TGCGCCAGCAGCCAAGGTTCACCGACTGAAGCTTTCTTT.

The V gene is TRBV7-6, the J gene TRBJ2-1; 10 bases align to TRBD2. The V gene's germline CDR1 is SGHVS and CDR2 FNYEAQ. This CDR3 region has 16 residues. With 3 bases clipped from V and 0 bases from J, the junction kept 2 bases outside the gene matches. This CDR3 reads CASSFSGRSSYNEQFF. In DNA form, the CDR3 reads TGTGCCAGCAGCTTTAGCGGGAGGAGCTCCTACAATGAGCAGTTCTTC.

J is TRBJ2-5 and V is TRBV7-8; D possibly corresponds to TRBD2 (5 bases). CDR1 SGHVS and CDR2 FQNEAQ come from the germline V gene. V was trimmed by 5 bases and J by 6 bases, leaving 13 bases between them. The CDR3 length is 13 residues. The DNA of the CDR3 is TGTGCCAGCAGCCCCGACGGGGTGCAGACCCAGTACTTC. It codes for CASSPDGVQTQYF.

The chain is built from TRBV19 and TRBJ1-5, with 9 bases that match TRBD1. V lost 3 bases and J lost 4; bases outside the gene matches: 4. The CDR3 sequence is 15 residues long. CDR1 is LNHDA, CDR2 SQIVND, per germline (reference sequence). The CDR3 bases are TGTGCCAGTAGTATTACCGGGACAGGGAATCAGCCCCAGCATTTT. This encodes CASSITGTGNQPQHF. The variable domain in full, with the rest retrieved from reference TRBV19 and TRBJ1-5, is DGGITQSPKYLFRKEGQNVTLSCEQNLNHDAMYWYRQDPGQGLRLIYYSQIVNDFQKGDIAEGYSVSREKKESFPLTVTSAQKNPTAFYLCASSITGTGNQPQHFGDGTRLSIL.

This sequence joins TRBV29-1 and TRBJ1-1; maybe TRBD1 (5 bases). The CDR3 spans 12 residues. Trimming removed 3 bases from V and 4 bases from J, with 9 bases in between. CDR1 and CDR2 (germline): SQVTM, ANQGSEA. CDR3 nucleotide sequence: TGCAGCGTTGAGGGGCGTACCACTGAAGCTTTCTTT. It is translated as CSVEGRTTEAFF.

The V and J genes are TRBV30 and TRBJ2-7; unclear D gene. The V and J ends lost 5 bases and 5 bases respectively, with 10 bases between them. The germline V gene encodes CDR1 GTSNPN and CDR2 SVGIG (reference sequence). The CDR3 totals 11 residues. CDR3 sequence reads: CAWSGPDEQYF. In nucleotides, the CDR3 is TGTGCCTGGTCCGGTCCCGACGAGCAGTACTTC.

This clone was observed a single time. Written as DNA, the CDR3 is TGTGCCAGCAGTGAAAATTTCGACCGTAAAGCTTTCTTT. Translation gives CASSENFDRKAFF. The genes are TRBV25-1 and TRBJ1-1; D uncertain. Between the trimmed V and J ends, which lost 2 bases and 9 bases, there was a span of 13 bases. Germline V gives CDR1 MGHDK, CDR2 SYGVNS. CDR3 size: 13 residues.

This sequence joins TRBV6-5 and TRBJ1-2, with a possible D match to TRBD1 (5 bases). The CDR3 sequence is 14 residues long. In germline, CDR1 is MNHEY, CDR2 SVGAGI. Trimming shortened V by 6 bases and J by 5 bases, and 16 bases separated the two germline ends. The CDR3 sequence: CASRLTGPEYGYTF. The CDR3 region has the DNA TGTGCCAGCAGGCTAACAGGACCTGAGTATGGCTACACCTTC.

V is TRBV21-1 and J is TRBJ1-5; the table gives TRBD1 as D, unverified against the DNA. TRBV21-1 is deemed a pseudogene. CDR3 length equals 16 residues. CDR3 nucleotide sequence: TGTGCCACCACGAAAATCCGGGACAGCGCCAATCAGCCCCAGCATTTT. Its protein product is CATTKIRDSANQPQHF.

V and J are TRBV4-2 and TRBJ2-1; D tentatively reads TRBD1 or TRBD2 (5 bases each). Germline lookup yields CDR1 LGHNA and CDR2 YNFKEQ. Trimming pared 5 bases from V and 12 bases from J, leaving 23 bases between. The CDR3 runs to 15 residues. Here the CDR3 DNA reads TGTGCCAGCAGCTACACGGGGCTAAATGGGCTCCCGCAGTTCTTC. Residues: CASSYTGLNGLPQFF.

This CDR3 reads CASSSQGPYGYTF. The CDR3, as DNA: TGTGCCAGCAGCAGCCAGGGACCCTATGGCTACACCTTC. The chain recombines TRBV14 with TRBJ1-2; a possible D gene is TRBD1 (5 bases). The CDR3 runs to 13 residues. From germline, CDR1 is SGHDN and CDR2 FVKESK. V dropped 5 bases and J dropped 4 bases, with 11 bases sitting between them.